Listed below are T cell receptor beta chains from one sample, sequenced in a study of T cell responses to AZD1222 COVID-19 vaccine. Repertoires were generated with immunoSEQ multiplex PCR, while TCRdb's copy carries only in-frame clones and drops some. This table has 200,000 or so clones, 75% to 90% appearing once. The sample was peripheral blood, taken on day 0 of MenACWY control vaccination. The receptors stem from an adult in good health. CDR3s include the opening cysteine and the closing phenylalanine or tryptophan. D genes are given only for firm matches. Expanded clones are given a class, and other clones once, few, many or no size at all.

V gene: TRBV5-4; J gene: TRBJ2-7; D gene: NA; clone size: once; CDR3 protein: CASSDSYEQYF; CDR3 DNA: TGTGCCAGCAGCGACTCCTACGAGCAGTACTTC
V gene: TRBV9; J gene: TRBJ2-2; D gene: NA; clone size: NA; CDR3 protein: CASSVARMDTGELFF; CDR3 DNA: TGTGCCAGCAGCGTAGCGAGGATGGACACCGGGGAGCTGTTTTTT
V gene: TRBV5-4; J gene: TRBJ1-2; D gene: TRBD1; clone size: NA; CDR3 protein: CASSPGDRGLWGYTF; CDR3 DNA: TGTGCCAGCAGCCCGGGGGACAGGGGGCTTTGGGGCTACACCTTC
V gene: TRBV9; J gene: TRBJ2-3; D gene: TRBD2; clone size: NA; CDR3 protein: CASSVSAGGLTDTQYF; CDR3 DNA: TGTGCCAGCAGCGTGTCAGCGGGGGGGCTTACCGATACGCAGTATTTT
V gene: TRBV5-1; J gene: TRBJ2-7; D gene: NA; clone size: NA; CDR3 protein: CASSLGATGREEQYF; CDR3 DNA: TGCGCCAGCAGCTTGGGAGCGACAGGGAGGGAAGAGCAGTACTTC
V gene: TRBV9; J gene: TRBJ1-5; D gene: TRBD1; clone size: NA; CDR3 protein: CASSLKLTGGNQPQHF; CDR3 DNA: TGTGCCAGCAGCCTGAAACTTACAGGGGGGAATCAGCCCCAGCATTTT
V gene: TRBV4-2; J gene: TRBJ1-3; D gene: NA; clone size: NA; CDR3 protein: CASSQESRAGNTIYF; CDR3 DNA: TGTGCCAGCAGCCAAGAGTCCAGGGCGGGAAACACCATATATTTT
V gene: TRBV7-2; J gene: TRBJ2-7; D gene: NA; clone size: once; CDR3 protein: CASSQGGSNYEQYF; CDR3 DNA: TGTGCCAGCAGCCAAGGGGGATCCAATTACGAGCAGTACTTC
V gene: TRBV2; J gene: TRBJ2-3; D gene: TRBD2; clone size: NA; CDR3 protein: CASSEFVPGGDTQYF; CDR3 DNA: TGTGCCAGCAGTGAATTTGTTCCGGGAGGTGATACGCAGTATTTT
V gene: TRBV19; J gene: TRBJ2-1; D gene: NA; clone size: NA; CDR3 protein: CASSPTDGNNEQFF; CDR3 DNA: TGTGCCAGTAGTCCGACAGACGGAAACAATGAGCAGTTCTTC
V gene: TRBV6-1; J gene: TRBJ1-2; D gene: NA; clone size: NA; CDR3 protein: CASSELRTGSGYTF; CDR3 DNA: TGTGCCAGCAGTGAATTACGGACGGGTTCGGGCTACACCTTC
V gene: TRBV6-5; J gene: TRBJ2-5; D gene: NA; clone size: few; CDR3 protein: CASSYGGRETQYF; CDR3 DNA: TGTGCCAGCAGTTACGGGGGGAGGGAGACCCAGTACTTC
V gene: TRBV28; J gene: TRBJ1-1; D gene: NA; clone size: once; CDR3 protein: CASSLEHTEAFF; CDR3 DNA: TGTGCCAGCAGTTTGGAGCACACTGAAGCTTTCTTT
V gene: TRBV18; J gene: TRBJ1-2; D gene: NA; clone size: NA; CDR3 protein: CASSPLSTVGSF; CDR3 DNA: TGTGCCAGCTCACCACTCTCTACGGTGGGGTCCTTC
V gene: TRBV5-4; J gene: TRBJ1-2; D gene: NA; clone size: NA; CDR3 protein: CASSVGRDPTNYGYTF; CDR3 DNA: TGTGCCAGCAGCGTTGGCCGGGACCCAACTAACTATGGCTACACCTTC
V gene: TRBV28; J gene: TRBJ2-7; D gene: NA; clone size: once; CDR3 protein: CASRSGQDYYEQYF; CDR3 DNA: TGTGCCAGCAGGTCGGGCCAGGACTACTACGAGCAGTACTTC
V gene: TRBV6-1; J gene: TRBJ1-1; D gene: NA; clone size: NA; CDR3 protein: CASSEADYMNTEAFF; CDR3 DNA: TGTGCCAGCAGTGAAGCGGATTACATGAACACTGAAGCTTTCTTT
V gene: TRBV7-3; J gene: TRBJ1-3; D gene: NA; clone size: many; CDR3 protein: CASSLAGGNTIYF; CDR3 DNA: TGTGCCAGCAGCTTGGCAGGGGGAAACACCATATATTTT
V gene: TRBV19; J gene: TRBJ1-1; D gene: NA; clone size: NA; CDR3 protein: CASSIGQGSTEAFF; CDR3 DNA: TGTGCCAGTAGTATCGGTCAGGGATCGACTGAAGCTTTCTTT
V gene: TRBV20-1; J gene: TRBJ1-1; D gene: NA; clone size: NA; CDR3 protein: CSARYTEAFF; CDR3 DNA: TGCAGTGCTAGGTACACTGAAGCTTTCTTT
V gene: TRBV3-1/TRBV3-2; J gene: TRBJ2-3; D gene: NA; clone size: once; CDR3 protein: CASSLLVSTDTQYF; CDR3 DNA: TGTGCCAGCAGCCTTCTAGTGAGCACAGATACGCAGTATTTT
V gene: TRBV2; J gene: TRBJ1-4; D gene: NA; clone size: NA; CDR3 protein: CASRRTVFATNEKLFF; CDR3 DNA: TGTGCCAGCAGGCGGACAGTTTTTGCAACTAATGAAAAACTGTTTTTT
V gene: TRBV19; J gene: TRBJ2-7; D gene: TRBD2; clone size: NA; CDR3 protein: CASSIGSGMAYEQYF; CDR3 DNA: TGTGCCAGTAGTATTGGTAGCGGGATGGCCTACGAGCAGTACTTC
V gene: TRBV27; J gene: TRBJ2-2; D gene: NA; clone size: NA; CDR3 protein: CASSRDFLNTGELFF; CDR3 DNA: TGTGCCAGCAGTCGGGACTTCCTGAACACCGGGGAGCTGTTTTTT
V gene: TRBV9; J gene: TRBJ2-5; D gene: TRBD2; clone size: NA; CDR3 protein: CASSVGALAGSQETQYF; CDR3 DNA: TGTGCCAGCAGCGTAGGGGCACTAGCGGGGAGCCAAGAGACCCAGTACTTC
V gene: TRBV28; J gene: TRBJ1-2; D gene: TRBD1; clone size: NA; CDR3 protein: CASRSPGQGYGYTF; CDR3 DNA: TGTGCCAGCAGGTCCCCGGGACAGGGGTATGGCTACACCTTC
V gene: TRBV6-2/TRBV6-3; J gene: TRBJ2-1; D gene: TRBD2; clone size: few; CDR3 protein: CASSYLAGGIGNEQFF; CDR3 DNA: TGTGCCAGCAGTTACTTAGCGGGAGGGATCGGGAATGAGCAGTTCTTC
V gene: TRBV9; J gene: TRBJ2-2; D gene: NA; clone size: NA; CDR3 protein: CASTRGNTGELFF; CDR3 DNA: TGTGCCAGCACCAGGGGGAACACCGGGGAGCTGTTTTTT
V gene: TRBV27; J gene: TRBJ2-1; D gene: NA; clone size: NA; CDR3 protein: CASKEYNEQFF; CDR3 DNA: TGTGCCAGCAAGGAATACAATGAGCAGTTCTTC
V gene: TRBV4-1; J gene: TRBJ1-6; D gene: NA; clone size: NA; CDR3 protein: CASSQEGGRENSPLHF; CDR3 DNA: TGCGCCAGCAGCCAGGAGGGGGGGCGGGAAAATTCACCCCTCCACTTT
V gene: TRBV6-5; J gene: TRBJ2-3; D gene: TRBD2; clone size: NA; CDR3 protein: CASTGGGGTDTQYF; CDR3 DNA: TGTGCCAGCACGGGCGGGGGGGGCACAGATACGCAGTATTTT
V gene: TRBV2; J gene: TRBJ1-1; D gene: NA; clone size: NA; CDR3 protein: CASDLGNTEAFF; CDR3 DNA: TGTGCCAGCGACCTGGGTAACACTGAAGCTTTCTTT
V gene: TRBV7-9; J gene: TRBJ1-2; D gene: NA; clone size: NA; CDR3 protein: CASSLPGYGYTF; CDR3 DNA: TGTGCCAGCAGCTTACCGGGCTATGGCTACACCTTC
V gene: TRBV7-6; J gene: TRBJ1-5; D gene: NA; clone size: NA; CDR3 protein: CASSPRTGHNQPQHF; CDR3 DNA: TGTGCCAGCAGCCCCCGGACGGGTCACAATCAGCCCCAGCATTTT
V gene: TRBV6-1; J gene: TRBJ2-1; D gene: TRBD2; clone size: once; CDR3 protein: CASSDRLAGVDEQFF; CDR3 DNA: TGTGCCAGCAGTGACCGACTAGCGGGGGTAGATGAGCAGTTCTTC
V gene: TRBV7-2; J gene: TRBJ2-6; D gene: NA; clone size: NA; CDR3 protein: CASSLEISGANVLTF; CDR3 DNA: TGTGCCAGCAGCTTAGAGATTTCTGGGGCCAACGTCCTGACTTTC
V gene: TRBV7-9; J gene: TRBJ2-2; D gene: NA; clone size: NA; CDR3 protein: CASWWRRDGELFF; CDR3 DNA: TGTGCCAGCTGGTGGAGGAGGGACGGGGAGCTGTTTTTT
V gene: TRBV14; J gene: TRBJ1-6; D gene: NA; clone size: NA; CDR3 protein: CASSPTQGLDSPLHF; CDR3 DNA: TGTGCCAGCAGCCCCACACAGGGCCTGGATTCACCCCTCCACTTT
V gene: TRBV24-1; J gene: TRBJ2-7; D gene: NA; clone size: once; CDR3 protein: CATSDSGIEQYF; CDR3 DNA: TGTGCCACCAGTGACTCTGGGATAGAGCAGTACTTC
V gene: TRBV5-1; J gene: TRBJ1-1; D gene: TRBD1; clone size: NA; CDR3 protein: CASSLGTGALNTEAFF; CDR3 DNA: TGCGCCAGCAGCTTGGGGACAGGGGCCCTTAACACTGAAGCTTTCTTT
V gene: TRBV28; J gene: TRBJ2-4; D gene: NA; clone size: NA; CDR3 protein: CASSLSINRDIQYF; CDR3 DNA: TGTGCCAGCAGTTTATCCATAAACCGGGACATTCAGTACTTC
V gene: TRBV21-1; J gene: TRBJ1-1; D gene: NA; clone size: NA; CDR3 protein: CARGQRGTEAFF; CDR3 DNA: TGTGCCAGGGGACAGAGGGGTACTGAAGCTTTCTTT
V gene: TRBV2; J gene: TRBJ1-1; D gene: NA; clone size: once; CDR3 protein: CASSIEENTEAFF; CDR3 DNA: TGTGCCAGCAGTATAGAGGAGAACACTGAAGCTTTCTTT
V gene: TRBV7-8; J gene: TRBJ1-6; D gene: NA; clone size: NA; CDR3 protein: CASSLGAGTNSPLHF; CDR3 DNA: TGTGCCAGCAGCTTAGGAGCGGGTACCAATTCACCCCTCCACTTT
V gene: TRBV14; J gene: TRBJ1-1; D gene: NA; clone size: NA; CDR3 protein: CASSQGGGNEAFF; CDR3 DNA: TGTGCCAGCAGCCAAGGCGGGGGAAATGAAGCTTTCTTT
V gene: TRBV7-2; J gene: TRBJ2-7; D gene: TRBD2; clone size: NA; CDR3 protein: CASSYLSTSGMDEQYF; CDR3 DNA: TGTGCCAGCAGCTACCTATCTACTAGCGGGATGGACGAGCAGTACTTC